Detailed here is one T cell receptor (beta chain). The data were taken from a study of CD8 T cells in Susac syndrome. The RNA, about 0.5 to 1 ug, was put through reverse transcription using random hexamers. TCRdb re-derived calls from the immunoSEQ multiplex PCR reads in MiXCR, one entry per CDR3 protein. The repertoire holds tens of thousands of distinct CDR3 sequences, roughly 94% seen once, with around 0.33% in the top ten. The CDR3 loop spans 15 amino acids. The V end was cut by 0 bases, the J end by 1 base, with 9 bases between. Germline values: CDR1 SGHTS, CDR2 YDEGEE. The clonotype was recovered from a human donor with Susac syndrome. The sample consisted of CD4+ T cells from PBMCs. The rearrangement joins TRBV5-8 to TRBJ2-3; D gene ambiguous. CDR3 coding DNA: TGTGCCAGCAGCTTGGTTGGGGTGGGCACAGATACGCAGTATTTT. Its protein product is CASSLVGVGTDTQYF.